The entry that follows covers one TCR beta chain sequence. The antigen remains unidentified. Naive CD8 isolation took CD45RO-negative cells positively selected for CCR7 and excluded terminally differentiated effector memory CD45RA+ cells. This record belongs to a study of shared clonotypes between healthy human individuals. Study-level information: Participating donors consisted of a couple of women and a few men aged 18 to 49. The study, taken as a whole, reports: Clonotypes which were not shared had lower generation probabilities than clonotypes that all four donors shared. Blood was the sole source, and tissue repertoires probably differ.

Germline CDR1 and CDR2: SGHVS and FNYEAQ. The CDR3 totals 14 residues. V was trimmed by 5 bases and J by 8 bases, leaving 16 bases between them. When replicate PCRs were run on sorted subsets, they used 200 ng DNA, about 30,000 T cell genomes. Sequencing was performed with immunoSEQ multiplex PCR; in TCRdb, only in-frame clones are kept and a portion is missing. The sample shows about 2 million clones, roughly 94% of them seen only once. Sequencing input: naive CD8+ T cells sorted from blood. The clonotype was recovered from a man in his late teens or twenties in good health. The rearrangement joins TRBV7-6 to TRBJ1-3; the D gene is possibly TRBD1 (5 bases). CDR3 nucleotide sequence: TGTGCCAGCAGCCTCCTGGGGGAAGGGGACACCATATATTTT. Its translation: CASSLLGEGDTIYF. Full variable domain (missing parts from reference TRBV7-6 and TRBJ1-3): GAGVSQSPRYKVTKRGQDVALRCDPISGHVSLYWYRQALGQGPEFLTYFNYEAQQDKSGLPNDRFSAERPEGSISTLTIQRTEQRDSAMYRCASSLLGEGDTIYFGEGSWLTVV.